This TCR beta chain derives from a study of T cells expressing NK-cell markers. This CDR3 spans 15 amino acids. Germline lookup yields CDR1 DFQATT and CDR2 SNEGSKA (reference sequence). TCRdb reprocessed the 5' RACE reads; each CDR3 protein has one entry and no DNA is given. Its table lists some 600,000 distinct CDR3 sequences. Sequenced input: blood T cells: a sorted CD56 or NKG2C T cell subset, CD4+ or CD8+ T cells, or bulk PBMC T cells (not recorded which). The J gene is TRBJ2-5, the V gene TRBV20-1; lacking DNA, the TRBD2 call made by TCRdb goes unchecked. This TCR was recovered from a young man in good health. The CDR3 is CSASPLAGVIKTQYF.